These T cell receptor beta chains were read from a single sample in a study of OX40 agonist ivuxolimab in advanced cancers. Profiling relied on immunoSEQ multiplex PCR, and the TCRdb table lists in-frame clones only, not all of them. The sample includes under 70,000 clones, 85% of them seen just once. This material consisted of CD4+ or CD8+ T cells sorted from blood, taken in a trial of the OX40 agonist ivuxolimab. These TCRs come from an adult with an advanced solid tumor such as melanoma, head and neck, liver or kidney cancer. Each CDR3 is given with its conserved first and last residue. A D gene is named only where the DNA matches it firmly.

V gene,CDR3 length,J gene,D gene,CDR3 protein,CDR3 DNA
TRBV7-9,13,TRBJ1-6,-,CASSLGTGSPLHF,TGTGCCAGCAGCTTAGGGACTGGTTCACCCCTCCACTTT
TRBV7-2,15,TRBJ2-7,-,CASSRAGTLAYEQYF,TGTGCCAGCAGCCGTGCCGGGACCCTAGCCTACGAGCAGTACTTC
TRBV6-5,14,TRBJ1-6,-,CASSYMGDNSPLHF,TGTGCCAGCAGTTACATGGGGGATAATTCACCCCTCCACTTT
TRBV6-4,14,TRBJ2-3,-,CASSGSSWADTQYF,TGTGCCAGCAGTGGATCTAGTTGGGCGGATACGCAGTATTTT
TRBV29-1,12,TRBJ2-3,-,CSVNTGTDTQYF,TGCAGCGTCAACACAGGGACAGATACGCAGTATTTT
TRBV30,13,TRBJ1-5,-,CAWSVRDTQPQHF,TGTGCCTGGAGTGTGAGGGACACTCAGCCCCAGCATTTT
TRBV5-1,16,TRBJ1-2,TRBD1,CASSWGQIPVNYGYTF,TGCGCCAGCAGCTGGGGACAGATACCAGTTAACTATGGCTACACCTTC
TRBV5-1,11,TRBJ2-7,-,CASSLEIEQYF,TGCGCCAGCAGCTTGGAGATAGAGCAGTACTTC
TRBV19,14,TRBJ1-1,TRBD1,CASNLRQGNTEAFF,TGTGCCAGTAACCTTCGACAGGGGAACACTGAAGCTTTCTTT
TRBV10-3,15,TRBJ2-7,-,CAISDPGQSSYEQYF,TGTGCCATCAGTGACCCGGGACAAAGCTCCTACGAGCAGTACTTC
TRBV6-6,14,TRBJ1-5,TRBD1,CASGQGNSNQPQHF,TGTGCCAGCGGACAGGGTAACAGCAATCAGCCCCAGCATTTT
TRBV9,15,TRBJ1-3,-,CASSVGGDSGNTIYF,TGTGCCAGCAGCGTAGGGGGGGACTCTGGAAACACCATATATTTT